The 20 T cell receptor beta chains presented below share a single source sample, sequenced in a study of technical replicates of blood from a handful of donors. Sequenced by immunoSEQ multiplex PCR; TCRdb stores in-frame clones only, minus some. Counted here are 44,000 or so clones, 92% occurring once; the ten biggest clones make up 3% to 4%. Source material: PBMCs. These receptors originate from a human donor in good health. Some clones in this sample may be carry-over from other donors' samples.

About this clone: The same CDR3 also results from other DNA sequences found in this sample. The V and J genes are TRBV7-2 and TRBJ2-7, with D possibly matching TRBD2 (6 bases). Deletions cut 4 bases from V and 6 bases from J, with 7 bases between. The CDR3 loop spans 11 amino acids. The V gene's germline CDR1 is SGHTA and CDR2 FQGNSA. The CDR3 coding sequence is TGTGCCAGCAGCTCCGGGGGCGAGCAGTACTTC. Protein: CASSSGGEQYF.

This chain links TRBV15 with TRBJ1-1, with D perhaps matching TRBD1 (5 bases). The CDR3 sequence is 13 residues long. The V end was cut by 0 bases, the J end by 4 bases, with 6 bases between. Per the germline V gene, CDR1 is LNHNV and CDR2 is YYDKDF (reference sequence). CDR3 in DNA: TGTGCCACCAGCAGAGAAAGGGGCACTGAAGCTTTCTTT. This translates into CATSRERGTEAFF. Full variable domain (rest looked up from reference TRBV15 and TRBJ1-1): DAMVIQNPRYQVTQFGKPVTLSCSQTLNHNVMYWYQQKSSQAPKLLFHYYDKDFNNEADTPDNFQSRRPNTSFCFLDIRSPGLGDTAMYLCATSRERGTEAFFGQGTRLTVV.

V and J are TRBV10-1 and TRBJ2-7; 7 nucleotides agree with TRBD2. The germline V gene has CDR1 WNHNN and CDR2 SYGVQD (reference sequence). There are 12 residues in the CDR3. This CDR3 is CVGLTLPWEQYF. CDR3 nucleotide sequence: TGCGTGGGACTAACCCTACCTTGGGAGCAGTACTTC.

The chain joins TRBV19 to TRBJ1-5; 7 bases align to TRBD1. This CDR3 is 13 amino acids long. The germline gives CDR1 LNHDA, CDR2 SQIVND (reference sequence). The V gene end was trimmed by 7 bases and the J gene end by 6 bases; junction bases not matched to a gene: 6. The CDR3: CASTGGIAQPQHF. The CDR3 DNA follows: TGTGCCAGTACAGGGGGTATTGCTCAGCCCCAGCATTTT.

The V call is TRBV11-2, the J call TRBJ2-3, with 10 nucleotides matching TRBD2. Germline-derived CDR1 and CDR2 are SGHAT and FQNNGV. The CDR3 covers 18 residues. The ends lost 3 bases at V and 5 bases at J; junction bases unmatched: 14. The DNA for the CDR3 is TGTGCCAGCAGCTTCATGGGGTTAAGCGGGGGGGTCGGAGATACGCAGTATTTT. Amino acids: CASSFMGLSGGVGDTQYF.

The V gene is TRBV11-2, the J gene TRBJ2-4; D possibly corresponds to TRBD2 (6 bases). V lost 1 base to trimming and J lost 9 bases, with 19 bases between them. Germline loops: CDR1 SGHAT, CDR2 FQNNGV. The CDR3 sequence is 16 residues long. The CDR3 DNA follows: TGTGCCAGCAGCTTAGTCGTGGGGGGACTCGGGGCCATTCAGTACTTC. It codes for CASSLVVGGLGAIQYF.

This sequence joins TRBV9 and TRBJ1-3; a weak D match, TRBD1 (6 bases). The CDR3 consists of 17 residues. The germline V gene has CDR1 SGDLS and CDR2 YYNGEE. V was clipped by 3 bases and J by 0 bases, with 16 bases between them. CDR3 sequence: CASSASTGPSSGNTIYF. The CDR3 DNA follows: TGTGCCAGCAGCGCCTCCACAGGGCCCTCCTCTGGAAACACCATATATTTT.

V usage is TRBV18 and J usage is TRBJ1-6; the D is unclear. Germline loops: CDR1 KGHSH, CDR2 LQKENI. Trimming removed 3 bases at V and 8 bases at J, with 8 bases between. The CDR3 covers 13 residues. The CDR3 loop is CASSPGRDSPLHF. CDR3 nucleotides: TGTGCCAGCTCACCGGGCCGAGATTCACCCCTCCACTTT. Full variable domain (outside the CDR3, taken from reference TRBV18 and TRBJ1-6): NAGVMQNPRHLVRRRGQEARLRCSPMKGHSHVYWYRQLPEEGLKFMVYLQKENIIDESGMPKERFSAEFPKEGPSILRIQQVVRGDSAAYFCASSPGRDSPLHFGNGTRLTVT.

This clone was seen more than once but under ten times. The chain carries TRBV10-3 and TRBJ1-1; D call uncertain. Germline CDR1 reads ENHRY; CDR2 reads SYGVKD. Trimming pared 4 bases from V and 1 base from J, leaving 10 bases between. The CDR3 totals 14 residues. Written as DNA, the CDR3 is TGTGCCATCAGTGTGGGCCTATGGAACACTGAAGCTTTCTTT. Amino acids: CAISVGLWNTEAFF.

The chain combines TRBV5-1 with TRBJ1-1, with TRBD1 matching 7 bases. Trimming removed 4 bases from V and 5 bases from J; junction bases left unmatched: 2. Germline V gene data show CDR1 as SGHRS and CDR2 as YFSETQ. The CDR3 totals 12 residues. The CDR3 DNA follows: TGCGCCAGCAGCGCGGACAGGACTGAAGCTTTCTTT. This gives the protein CASSADRTEAFF.

This clone has just one count. V is TRBV9 and J is TRBJ1-2, with D tentatively TRBD1 (6 bases). The germline V and J ends were trimmed by 0 bases and 4 bases, with 13 bases remaining between them. This CDR3 has 15 amino acids. Germline V CDR1 and CDR2: SGDLS, YYNGEE. The CDR3 protein is CASSVGTESAYGYTF. CDR3 in DNA: TGTGCCAGCAGCGTAGGGACAGAGAGCGCCTATGGCTACACCTTC. The whole variable domain, filled in from reference TRBV9 and TRBJ1-2, reads DSGVTQTPKHLITATGQRVTLRCSPRSGDLSVYWYQQSLDQGLQFLIQYYNGEERAKGNILERFSAQQFPDLHSELNLSSLELGDSALYFCASSVGTESAYGYTFGSGTRLTVV.

This clone occurred a few times. The chain carries TRBV4-3 and TRBJ2-2; 14 nucleotides agree with TRBD2. Trimming at V came to 1 base and at J to 0 bases, leaving 1 base not matched to a gene. This CDR3 has 18 amino acids. Looked up from germline, CDR1 is LGHNA and CDR2 is YSLEER. CDR3 protein: CASSQGLAGGPNTGELFF. The CDR3 nucleotides are TGCGCCAGCAGCCAAGGACTAGCGGGAGGGCCGAACACCGGGGAGCTGTTTTTT.

The J gene is TRBJ1-1, the V gene TRBV5-6; the match to TRBD1 covers 11 bases. The CDR3 spans 16 residues. Germline V lookup: CDR1 SGHDT, CDR2 YYEEEE. The V gene end was trimmed by 4 bases and the J gene end by 3 bases; junction bases not matched to a gene: 8. The CDR3 nucleotides read TGTGCCAGCAGCCCGGAGGTGGGACAGGGGGACACTGAAGCTTTCTTT. Protein sequence: CASSPEVGQGDTEAFF.

The V call is TRBV5-4, the J call TRBJ2-5, with TRBD2 matching over 10 bases. The CDR3 is 17 residues long. Germline V CDR1 and CDR2: SGHNT, YYREEE (reference sequence). J was trimmed by 4 bases and V by 1 base; bases with no gene match: 10. CDR3 sequence (DNA): TGTGCCAGCAGCTTGAGGTCAGGGCTAGCGGGAGTAGAGACCCAGTACTTC. Protein product: CASSLRSGLAGVETQYF. Complete variable domain (other parts from reference TRBV5-4 and TRBJ2-5): ETGVTQSPTHLIKTRGQQVTLRCSSQSGHNTVSWYQQALGQGPQFIFQYYREEENGRGNFPPRFSGLQFPNYSSELNVNALELDDSALYLCASSLRSGLAGVETQYFGPGTRLLVL.

The genes are TRBV6-5 and TRBJ2-3; TRBD2 matches at 7 bases. The germline gives CDR1 MNHEY, CDR2 SVGAGI. Losses at the gene ends were 0 bases for V and 1 base for J; bases not matched to a gene: 4. This CDR3 is 16 amino acids long. CDR3 region: CASSYSMGGGTDTQYF. CDR3 nucleotide sequence: TGTGCCAGCAGTTACTCGATGGGGGGGGGCACAGATACGCAGTATTTT.

The J gene is TRBJ2-7, the V gene TRBV12-5; 9 bases are shared with TRBD1. The CDR3 has 16 residues. The germline V gene encodes CDR1 LGHNT and CDR2 FRNRAP. J lost 0 bases, V lost 5 bases, and 8 bases had no gene match. The CDR3 is CASGPRQGVGSYEQYF. The CDR3 DNA reads TGTGCTAGTGGTCCACGACAGGGGGTGGGCTCCTACGAGCAGTACTTC. The full variable domain, rest sourced from reference TRBV12-5 and TRBJ2-7, is DARVTQTPRHKVTEMGQEVTMRCQPILGHNTVFWYRQTMMQGLELLAYFRNRAPLDDSGMPKDRFSAEMPDATLATLKIQPSEPRDSAVYFCASGPRQGVGSYEQYFGPGTRLTVT.

This rearrangement joins TRBV4-2 to TRBJ2-3; 7 positions match TRBD2. The CDR3 has 14 amino acids. From germline, CDR1 is LGHNA and CDR2 YNFKEQ. Trimming at V came to 1 base and at J to 5 bases, leaving 3 bases not matched to a gene. The CDR3 here is CASSQGGGKDTQYF. CDR3 DNA: TGTGCCAGCAGCCAAGGGGGGGGGAAAGATACGCAGTATTTT.

The chain links TRBV5-1 to TRBJ2-5, with 7 nucleotides matching TRBD1. There are 13 residues in the CDR3. Germline trimming cut 0 bases from V and 4 bases from J; bases unmatched to any gene: 0. The germline V gene encodes CDR1 SGHRS and CDR2 YFSETQ. The CDR3 nucleotides are TGCGCCAGCAGCTTGGACAGGGGAGAGACCCAGTACTTC. This translates into CASSLDRGETQYF. The full variable domain, rest sourced from reference TRBV5-1 and TRBJ2-5, is KAGVTQTPRYLIKTRGQQVTLSCSPISGHRSVSWYQQTPGQGLQFLFEYFSETQRNKGNFPGRFSGRQFSNSRSEMNVSTLELGDSALYLCASSLDRGETQYFGPGTRLLVL.

The chain joins TRBV7-2 to TRBJ2-7; D is possibly TRBD2 (5 bases). The germline gives CDR1 SGHTA, CDR2 FQGNSA. Trimming left V 1 base short and J 0 bases short, with 7 bases between. The CDR3 has 14 amino acids. CDR3 sequence (DNA): TGTGCCAGCAGCTTAGGCGGGCCCTCCTACGAGCAGTACTTC. Translating gives CASSLGGPSYEQYF.

This clone was observed a single time. This rearrangement joins TRBV21-1 to TRBJ2-7; TRBD2, the D gene given by the table, was not confirmed from the DNA. TRBV21-1 is a pseudogene locus. There are 16 residues in the CDR3. Written as DNA, the CDR3 is TGTGCCAGCAGGGAACTCGGGACTAGCGACCCCTACGAGCAGTACTTC. As protein: CASRELGTSDPYEQYF.